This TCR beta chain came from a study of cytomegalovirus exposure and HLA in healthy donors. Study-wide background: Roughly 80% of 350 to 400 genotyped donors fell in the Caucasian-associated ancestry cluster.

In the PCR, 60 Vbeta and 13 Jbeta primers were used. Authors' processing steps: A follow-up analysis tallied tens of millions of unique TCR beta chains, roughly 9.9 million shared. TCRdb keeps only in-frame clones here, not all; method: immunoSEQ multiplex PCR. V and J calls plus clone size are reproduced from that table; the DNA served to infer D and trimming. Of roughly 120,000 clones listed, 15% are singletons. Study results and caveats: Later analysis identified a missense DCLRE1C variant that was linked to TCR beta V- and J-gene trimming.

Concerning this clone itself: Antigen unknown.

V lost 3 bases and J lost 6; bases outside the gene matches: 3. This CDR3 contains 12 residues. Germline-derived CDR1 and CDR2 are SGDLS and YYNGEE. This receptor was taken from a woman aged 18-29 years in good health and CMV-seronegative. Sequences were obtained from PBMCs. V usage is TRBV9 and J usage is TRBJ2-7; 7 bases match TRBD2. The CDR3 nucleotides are TGTGCCAGCAGCGGGGGAGGGCCCGAGCAGTACTTC. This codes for CASSGGGPEQYF.